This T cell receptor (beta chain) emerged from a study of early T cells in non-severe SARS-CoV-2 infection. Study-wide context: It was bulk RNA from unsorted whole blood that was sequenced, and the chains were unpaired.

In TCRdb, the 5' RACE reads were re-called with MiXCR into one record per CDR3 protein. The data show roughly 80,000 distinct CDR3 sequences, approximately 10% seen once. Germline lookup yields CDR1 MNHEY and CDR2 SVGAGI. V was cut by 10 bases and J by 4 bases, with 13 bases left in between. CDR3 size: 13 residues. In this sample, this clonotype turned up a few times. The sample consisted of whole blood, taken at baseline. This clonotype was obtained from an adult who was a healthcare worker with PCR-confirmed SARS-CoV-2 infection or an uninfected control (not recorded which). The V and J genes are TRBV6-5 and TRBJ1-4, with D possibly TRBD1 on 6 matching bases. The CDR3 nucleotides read TGTGCCACCGCCGGGACAAGTAATGAAAAACTGTTTTTT. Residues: CATAGTSNEKLFF.